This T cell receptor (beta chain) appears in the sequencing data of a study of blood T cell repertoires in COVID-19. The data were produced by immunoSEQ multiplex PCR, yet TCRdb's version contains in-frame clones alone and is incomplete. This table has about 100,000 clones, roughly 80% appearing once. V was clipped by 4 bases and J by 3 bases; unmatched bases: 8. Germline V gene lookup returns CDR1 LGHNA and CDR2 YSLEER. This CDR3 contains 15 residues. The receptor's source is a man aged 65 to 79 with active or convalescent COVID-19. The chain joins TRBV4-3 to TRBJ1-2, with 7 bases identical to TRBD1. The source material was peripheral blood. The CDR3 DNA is TGCGCCAGCAGCCCCTCAGGGGGGCCCTACTATGGCTACACCTTC. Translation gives CASSPSGGPYYGYTF.